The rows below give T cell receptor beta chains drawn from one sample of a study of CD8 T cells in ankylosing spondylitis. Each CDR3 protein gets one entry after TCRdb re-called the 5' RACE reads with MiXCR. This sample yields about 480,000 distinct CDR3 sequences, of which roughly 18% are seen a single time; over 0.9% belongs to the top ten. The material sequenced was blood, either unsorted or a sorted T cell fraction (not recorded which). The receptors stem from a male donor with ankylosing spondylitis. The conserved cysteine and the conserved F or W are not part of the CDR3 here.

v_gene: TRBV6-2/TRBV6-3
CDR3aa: ASSFNRDGNTEAF

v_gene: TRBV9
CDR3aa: ASSLGRGDEAF

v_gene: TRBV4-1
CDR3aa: ASSPLESSYEQY

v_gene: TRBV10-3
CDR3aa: AISSQGRADQPQH

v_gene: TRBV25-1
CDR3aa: ASSASETLF

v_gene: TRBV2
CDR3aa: AGGQGVYEQY

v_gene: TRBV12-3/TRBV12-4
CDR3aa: ASSRDSLGSGNTIY

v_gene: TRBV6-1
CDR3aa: ASSETDFYGYT

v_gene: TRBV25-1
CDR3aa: ASSLTEVGYT

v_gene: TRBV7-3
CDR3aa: ASSLTSSSGRAVEQF

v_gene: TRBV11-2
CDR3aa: ASSSQPPRLAGSTDTQY

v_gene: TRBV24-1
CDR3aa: ATSDPGVAGANVLT

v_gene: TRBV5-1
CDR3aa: ASSLEKGTDTQY

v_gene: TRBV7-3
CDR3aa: ASSPQPSSGANVLT

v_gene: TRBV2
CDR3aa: ASSEGGLGGYT

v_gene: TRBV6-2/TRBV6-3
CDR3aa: ASSRLAGSTQY

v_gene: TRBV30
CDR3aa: ACQQNTGELF

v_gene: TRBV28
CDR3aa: ASRSTMGGSDTQY

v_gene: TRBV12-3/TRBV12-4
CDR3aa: ASSLAGDFKLGTQY

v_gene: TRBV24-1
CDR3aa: ATSDPANPDTQY

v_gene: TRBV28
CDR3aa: ASCGDTQY

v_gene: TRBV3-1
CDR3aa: ASRTGGAHGYT

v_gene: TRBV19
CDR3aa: ASSAGTSNTEAF

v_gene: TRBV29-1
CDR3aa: SVGGGQYSEQF

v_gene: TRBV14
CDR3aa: ASTQIAASKNIQY

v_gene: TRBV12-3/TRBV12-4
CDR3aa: ASSLGYRLNTEAF

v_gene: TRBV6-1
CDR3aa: ATGRKGDSSYNEQF

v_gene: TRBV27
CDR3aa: ASSHKNTEAF

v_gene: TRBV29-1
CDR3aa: SLYLGTEAF

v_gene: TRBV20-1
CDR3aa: SARAGLAPENIQY

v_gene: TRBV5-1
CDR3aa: ASNPGQTSANTGELF

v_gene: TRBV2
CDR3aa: ASTGTGLPSYEQY

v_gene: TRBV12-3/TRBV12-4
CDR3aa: ASSTESGRATYEQY

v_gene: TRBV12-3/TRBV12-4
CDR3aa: ASSLSRQFLTSGDTQY

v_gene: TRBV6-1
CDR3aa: ASSPTGTGGYT

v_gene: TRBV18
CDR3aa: ASSPSGTRENYGYT

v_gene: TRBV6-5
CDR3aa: ASSYRRQANTEAF

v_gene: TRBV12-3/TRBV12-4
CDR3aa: ASSKTSGGANEQF

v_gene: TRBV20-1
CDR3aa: SASRGGYNEQF

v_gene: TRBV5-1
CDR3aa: ASSFGRGRDTQY

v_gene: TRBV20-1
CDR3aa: SAISGRLSYEQY

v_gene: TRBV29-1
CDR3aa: SVEVSVRDTEAF

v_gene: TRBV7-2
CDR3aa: ASSFSDDNQPQH

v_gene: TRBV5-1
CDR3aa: ASSLEGANTGELF

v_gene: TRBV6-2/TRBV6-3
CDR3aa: ASRDLNEQF